Listed below are T cell receptor beta chains from one sample, sequenced in a study of tumor-infiltrating lymphocytes in oesophageal squamous cell carcinoma. TCRdb passed the PCR reads through MiXCR, listing each CDR3 protein once. Of under 20,000 distinct CDR3 sequences listed, 40% are singletons. What was sequenced was blood. These receptors came from a male donor with esophageal squamous cell carcinoma. CDR3s include the opening cysteine and the closing phenylalanine or tryptophan. The order of the fields is clone size, V gene, J gene, D gene, CDR3 protein, CDR3 DNA. The D gene is left open where the match is weak. Part of the rows lack a size; the others show once, few, many or a class for expanded clones.

>NA|TRBV11-3|TRBJ2-7|TRBD2
CASSLDGTSGYNEQYF
TGTGCCAGCAGCTTAGATGGGACTAGTGGCTACAATGAGCAGTACTTC
>NA|TRBV7-2|TRBJ2-7|TRBD2
CASSLYGGRAQYEQYF
TGTGCCAGCAGCTTATATGGCGGGAGGGCTCAATACGAGCAGTACTTC
>many|TRBV5-1|TRBJ1-2|TRBD1
CASRPDRGRGYTF
TGCGCCAGCAGACCTGACAGGGGGCGCGGCTACACCTTC
>once|TRBV10-3|TRBJ1-4|NA
CAISDSLAGTYEQFF
TGTGCCATCAGCGACTCTTTAGCGGGAACCTACGAGCAGTTTTTT
>NA|TRBV7-2|TRBJ1-1|TRBD1
CASSLDRVNTEAFF
TGTGCCAGCAGCTTGGACAGGGTGAACACTGAAGCTTTCTTT
>NA|TRBV27|TRBJ2-7|NA
CASSLGGSRAYEQYF
TGTGCCAGCAGTTTAGGCGGGTCACGCGCCTACGAGCAGTACTTC
>NA|TRBV7-2|TRBJ2-3|NA
CASSLEVGTDTQYF
TGTGCCAGCAGCTTAGAAGTTGGCACAGATACGCAGTATTTT
>medium-sized|TRBV6-1|TRBJ1-5|NA
CASSLLMDGNQPQHF
TGTGCCAGCAGCCTTCTAATGGATGGCAATCAGCCCCAGCATTTT
>NA|TRBV6-6|TRBJ2-7|NA
CASSYSLRNEQYF
TGTGCCAGCAGTTACTCTCTCCGTAATGAGCAGTACTTC
>many|TRBV5-1|TRBJ2-2|NA
CASSLARQEYTGELFF
TGCGCCAGCAGCTTGGCCCGACAGGAGTATACCGGGGAGCTGTTTTTT
>many|TRBV4-2|TRBJ2-5|NA
CASSQAGVETQYF
TGTGCCAGCAGCCAAGCGGGGGTTGAGACCCAGTACTTC
>once|TRBV10-3|TRBJ2-5|TRBD2
CAISDGTSGRAGETQYF
TGTGCCATCAGTGATGGGACTAGCGGGAGGGCCGGCGAGACCCAGTACTTC
>NA|TRBV9|TRBJ1-5|NA
CASSAWDRDQPQHF
TGTGCCAGCAGCGCCTGGGACCGGGATCAGCCCCAGCATTTT
>medium-sized|TRBV7-6|TRBJ2-3|NA
CASSLSRASWTSTDTQYF
TGTGCCAGCAGCTTATCCCGGGCTTCTTGGACTAGCACAGATACGCAGTATTTT
>medium-sized|TRBV11-2|TRBJ2-1|NA
CASSLDGGPTPDEQFF
TGTGCCAGCAGCTTAGATGGGGGCCCAACTCCGGATGAGCAGTTCTTC
>NA|TRBV7-2|TRBJ2-1|NA
CASSIGLHNNEQFF
TGTGCCAGCAGCATTGGACTACATAACAATGAGCAGTTCTTC
>once|TRBV7-3|TRBJ2-6|NA
CASSLRTAFSYNSPLHF
TGTGCCAGCAGCTTACGGACAGCTTTCTCCTATAATTCACCCCTCCACTTC
>few|TRBV10-3|TRBJ2-7|TRBD2
CATRETNADTQYF
TGTGCCACGCGGGAGACCAACGCAGATACGCAGTACTTC
>NA|TRBV6-8|TRBJ1-6|NA
CASRATGLEGEQYF
TGTGCCAGCAGGGCGACGGGGCTGGAGGGCGAGCAGTACTTT
>few|TRBV7-8|TRBJ2-7|TRBD1
CASSEGQGPSYEQYF
TGTGCCAGCAGCGAAGGACAGGGGCCCTCCTACGAGCAGTACTTC
>NA|TRBV6-8|TRBJ2-3|NA
CASSYQWGQGNEKFF
NA
>many|TRBV6-1|TRBJ1-1|NA
CASSLFFMNTEAFF
TGTGCCAGCAGCCTTTTTTTTATGAACACTGAAGCTTTCTTT
>many|TRBV5-1|TRBJ2-2|NA
CASSLDMGNTGELFF
TGCGCCAGCAGCTTGGATATGGGGAACACCGGGGAGCTGTTTTTT
>many|TRBV5-8|TRBJ2-1|NA
CASSSAPTYNEQFF
TGTGCCAGCAGCTCGGCCCCAACCTACAATGAGCAGTTCTTC
>NA|TRBV6-8|TRBJ2-7|NA
CAIAAGSSYEQYF
TGTGCCATCGCCGCTGGGAGCTCCTACGAGCAGTACTTC
>NA|TRBV12-3/TRBV12-4|TRBJ1-6|NA
CASSLDGPYELYF
TGTGCCAGCAGTTTGGACGGACCCTACGAGCTGTACTTT
>NA|TRBV24-1|TRBJ2-5|TRBD1
CATSETGIQETQYF
TGTGCCACCAGTGAGACAGGGATTCAAGAGACCCAGTACTTC
>NA|TRBV7-8|TRBJ2-1|TRBD1
CASSFRDSPSNEQFF
TGTGCCAGCAGCTTCCGGGACAGCCCGTCCAATGAGCAGTTCTTC
>many|TRBV6-6|TRBJ2-5|TRBD1
CASSYFGQGAQETQYF
TGTGCCAGCAGTTACTTCGGACAGGGAGCGCAGGAGACCCAGTACTTC
>NA|TRBV28|TRBJ2-5|TRBD2
CASSSPGTSDWETQYF
TGTGCCAGCAGTTCCCCCGGGACTAGCGATTGGGAGACCCAGTACTTC
>NA|TRBV7-9|TRBJ2-5|NA
CASRAPGPNRERYF
TGTGCCAGCAGGGCGCCAGGGCCCAATAGGGAGCGGTACTTC
>many|TRBV2|TRBJ1-2|NA
CASRMGGPGDGYTF
TGTGCCAGCAGAATGGGGGGGCCAGGGGATGGCTACACCTTC
>few|TRBV10-2|TRBJ2-7|NA
CASSQRGYEQYF
TGCGCCAGCTCTCAGCGTGGCTACGAGCAGTACTTC
>large|TRBV7-9|TRBJ2-3|NA
CASSPEGDLTDTQYF
TGTGCCAGCAGCCCAGAGGGGGATTTGACAGATACGCAGTATTTT
>NA|TRBV7-2|TRBJ2-1|TRBD2
CASSPRVQSLAGGQYNEQFF
TGTGCCAGCAGCCCTAGGGTACAATCATTAGCGGGGGGGCAGTACAATGAGCAGTTCTTC
>medium-sized|TRBV10-3|TRBJ2-1|TRBD1
CAISEKSTGRNNEQFF
TGTGCCATCAGTGAGAAATCGACAGGGCGAAACAATGAGCAGTTCTTC
>NA|TRBV5-1|TRBJ2-5|TRBD1
CASSWETGVQTQYF
TGCGCCAGCAGCTGGGAAACAGGGGTACAGACCCAGTACTTC
>few|TRBV7-2|TRBJ2-1|TRBD2
CASSSSLRLAETYNEQFF
TGTGCCAGCAGCTCCTCCCTGCGACTAGCGGAGACCTACAATGAGCAGTTCTTC
>NA|TRBV7-9|TRBJ2-7|NA
CASSYRQVNSPLHF
TGTGCCAGCAGCTACAGACAGGTTAATTCACCCCTCCACTTC
>NA|TRBV7-2|TRBJ2-1|NA
CASSLAGTLNEQFF
TGTGCCAGCAGCTTAGCTGGGACTCTAAATGAGCAGTTCTTC